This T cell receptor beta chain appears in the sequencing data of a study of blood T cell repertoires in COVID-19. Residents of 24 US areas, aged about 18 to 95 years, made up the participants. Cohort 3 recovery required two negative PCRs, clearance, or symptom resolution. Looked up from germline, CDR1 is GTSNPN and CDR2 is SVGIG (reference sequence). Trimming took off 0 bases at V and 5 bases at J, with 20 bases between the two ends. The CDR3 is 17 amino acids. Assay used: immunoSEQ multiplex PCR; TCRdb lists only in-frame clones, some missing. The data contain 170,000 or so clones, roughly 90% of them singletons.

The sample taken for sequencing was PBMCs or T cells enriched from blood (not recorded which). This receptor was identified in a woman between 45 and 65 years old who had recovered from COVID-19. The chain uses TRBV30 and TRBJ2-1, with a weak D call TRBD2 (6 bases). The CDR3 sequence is CAWSVRYGSRIDNEQFF. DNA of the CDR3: TGTGCCTGGAGTGTACGGTACGGGAGTAGAATCGACAATGAGCAGTTCTTC.